This T cell receptor beta chain was retrieved from a study of vaccination and CD4 T cells after COVID-19 (dated by TCRdb to between 2021 and 2023). Regarding the complete study: Every convalescent patient had a positive nasal swab PCR test for SARS-CoV-2, with mild disease in 9 or 10 patients and severe disease in one. The convalescent cohort comprised six males and four females, including two Hispanic individuals, seven Caucasians, two Asians and one multiracial person. Participants received two doses of either the Pfizer-BioNTech BNT162b2 vaccine (n=8) or the Moderna mRNA-1273 vaccine (n=2). Post-COVID blood samples were collected from convalescent patients a median of about 92 days after diagnosis, with a range of roughly 35 to 161 days. Post-vaccine blood samples were obtained a median of about 70 days after the second vaccine dose, with a range of roughly 14 to 241 days. The cultures were stimulated with overlapping spike peptide pools from SARS-CoV-2 and from the common cold coronaviruses HCoV-NL63, HCoV-OC43 and HCoV-229E. Control cultures received a CEFX viral epitope pool as the positive control, an HIV-1 Nef peptide pool as the negative control, or no peptide. In 10 COVID-19 convalescent patients and a few infection-naive healthy vaccine recipients, the spike-specific CD4+ TCR repertoire before mRNA vaccination was compared with the repertoire after mRNA vaccination. What the study reported, not specific to this receptor: The median count of SARS-CoV-2-reactive clonotypes went up from around 21 after infection to a few dozen after vaccination, although the change was not significant. Among convalescent patients, a median about 90% of the SARS-CoV-2-reactive clones seen after vaccination appeared only after vaccination, which suggests priming specific to the vaccine. Of the vaccine-specific clones found in convalescent patients, nearly all (304 of 307) were mono-reactive for SARS-CoV-2 spike instead of being cross-reactive with common cold coronaviruses. The number of convalescent patients in the study was relatively small, and the study did not examine early timepoints following natural infection.

Reading the label with the study, this specimen's treatment or condition is: roughly nine-day PBMC culture with coronavirus spike peptide pools or control peptides (ViraFEST assay). The ViraFEST assay was used in the study, in which antigen-specific T cells were expanded with peptide pools and expanded clonotypes were subsequently identified by TCR sequencing. The convalescent patients' positive SARS-CoV-2 PCR tests fell between March and December 2020, which was before the Alpha, Beta and Delta variants emerged in the United States. Each well held approximately 2 million PBMCs cultured in IMDM containing about 5% human AB serum and approximately 9.8 IU/ml IL-2, with about 9.4 ug/ml peptide pools added. Half of the culture medium was replaced with fresh IL-2-containing medium on days 3 and 7. CD4+ T cells were isolated after about nine days of culture through negative selection using the EasySep CD4+ T cell isolation kit. PBMCs were separated from whole blood using Ficoll-Paque Plus gradient centrifugation and then either used fresh or cryopreserved at -140C. In general, triplicate wells were set up for every culture condition.

The germline V gene specifies SGHTA as CDR1 and FQGTGA as CDR2. The CDR3 contains 13 residues, cysteine and phenylalanine counted. Just CDR3 DNA is preserved here, 39 bases in frame from base 1. The V and J ends are trimmed by 2 bases and 4 bases, leaving 6 bases between them. The library came from PCR. At the Johns Hopkins FTIC core, DNA from the cultured CD4+ T cells underwent TCR sequencing with the Oncomine TCR Beta short-read assay. The QIAamp micro DNA kit was used to extract genomic DNA from the cultured CD4+ T cells. Oncomine TCR Beta libraries from cultured CD4+ T cells were pooled using unique dual indexes and sequenced on an Illumina iSeq 100. The original pipeline was this. Non-productive sequences were filtered out, and CDR3s that did not start with C, did not end with F or W, or were shorter than 7 amino acids were discarded. Antigen-specific clonotypes were identified with the MANAFEST web application by comparing peptide-stimulated wells with reference and other culture wells. An FDR below 0.05, an odds ratio above 5, and a productive frequency above 0.1% in at least two of three replicate wells were required for clones to be considered positive. Clonotypes that were significantly expanded in both SARS-CoV-2 spike wells and at least one common cold coronavirus spike condition were defined as cross-reactive. CDR3 homology was assessed with Levenshtein distances (stringdist) and unrooted phylogenetic trees (ape) in R version 3.6.1. TCRdb ran its own pipeline on the public reads, namely fastp trimming at Q25 and MiXCR clone calling, and kept in-frame beta chains. Rows with a matching CDR3 protein are joined into one entry that keeps the most common DNA and genes. These V and J calls derive from TCRdb rather than the authors' analysis. Counted in this sample were about 18,000 distinct CDR3 sequences; approximately 53% of them appeared once. Of the sample, roughly 9.4% falls within the top ten clones.

Worth noting for this clonotype: The clone's antigen remains unknown. The input lacks base qualities; no much larger clone sits a single base away.

The chain couples TRBV7-3 to TRBJ2-1; the D gene is unclear. The sample taken for sequencing was CD4+ T cells from blood, cultured in vitro. This clonotype was sampled from a human donor who had recovered from COVID-19. The CDR3 sequence is CASSLGLYNEQFF. The nucleotide sequence is given as TGTGCCAGCAGCTTAGGCCTATACAATGAGCAGTTCTTC.